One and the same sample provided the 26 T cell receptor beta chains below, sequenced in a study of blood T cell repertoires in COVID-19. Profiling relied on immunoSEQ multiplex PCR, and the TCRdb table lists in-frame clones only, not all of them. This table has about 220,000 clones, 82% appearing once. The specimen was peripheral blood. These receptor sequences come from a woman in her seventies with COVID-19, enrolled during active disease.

The CDR3 nucleotides are TGTGCCAGCAGCGACGGACTAGCGGGCCCCGAGGAGACCCAGTACTTC. The encoded protein is CASSDGLAGPEETQYF. The chain carries TRBV7-2 and TRBJ2-5, with 11 bases aligning to TRBD2. Trimming cost V 5 bases and J 5 bases; bases outside gene matches: 10. This CDR3 is built from 16 residues. CDR1 is SGHTA and CDR2 is FQGNSA in the germline V gene.

This chain's CDR3 is CASTPSGRGGEQFF. Written as DNA, the CDR3 is TGTGCCAGCACGCCTAGCGGGAGGGGAGGTGAGCAGTTCTTC. This chain uses TRBV11-1 with TRBJ2-1; 12 bases fit TRBD2. The J segment lost 9 bases and the V segment lost 7 bases, leaving 7 bases of the junction unmatched. This CDR3 has 14 residues. Germline V gives CDR1 SGHAT, CDR2 FQDESV (reference sequence). Combining the CDR3 with reference TRBV11-1 and TRBJ2-1 gives the whole variable domain EAEVAQSPRYKITEKSQAVAFWCDPISGHATLYWYRQILGQGPELLVQFQDESVVDDSQLPKDRFSAERLKGVDSTLKIQPAELGDSAMYLCASTPSGRGGEQFFGPGTRLTVL.

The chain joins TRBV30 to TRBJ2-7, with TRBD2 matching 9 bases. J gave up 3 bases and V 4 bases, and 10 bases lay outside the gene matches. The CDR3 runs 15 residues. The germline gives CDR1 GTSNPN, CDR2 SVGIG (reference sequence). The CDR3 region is CAWTPTSGLNYEQYF. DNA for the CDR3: TGTGCCTGGACTCCGACTAGCGGACTAAACTACGAGCAGTACTTC.

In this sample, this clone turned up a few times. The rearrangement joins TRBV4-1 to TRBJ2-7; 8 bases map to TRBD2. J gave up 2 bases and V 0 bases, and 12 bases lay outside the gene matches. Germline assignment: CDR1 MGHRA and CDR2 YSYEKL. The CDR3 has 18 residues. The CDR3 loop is CASSQDSPTGTRAYEQYF. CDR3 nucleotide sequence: TGCGCCAGCAGCCAAGACTCTCCTACCGGGACTAGAGCCTACGAGCAGTACTTC.

The DNA for the CDR3 is TGTGCCAGCAGCCGCCCTAGACAGGGGTCACCCCTCCACTTT. Translating gives CASSRPRQGSPLHF. The chain couples TRBV6-5 to TRBJ1-6; TRBD1 agrees at 8 bases. CDR3 length equals 14 residues. Germline CDR1 MNHEY, CDR2 SVGAGI. V lost 6 bases, J lost 10 bases, and 8 bases stayed unmatched.

The DNA for the CDR3 is TGTGCCGCAGTCGCGGGAGGGTTAAAAGAGCAGTACTTC. Protein sequence: CAAVAGGLKEQYF. The chain is built from TRBV6-5 and TRBJ2-7; TRBD2 matches 9 bases. J lost 7 bases, V lost 11 bases, and 12 bases had no gene match. The germline gives CDR1 MNHEY, CDR2 SVGAGI. The CDR3 has 13 amino acids.

The CDR3 DNA reads TGTGCCAGCAGTTCACAGGTTCCAGGGATGCGTTCACCCCTCCACTTT. This translates into CASSSQVPGMRSPLHF. The rearrangement uses TRBV28 and TRBJ1-6; tentative D call: TRBD1 (5 bases). Germline V gives CDR1 MDHEN, CDR2 SYDVKM. V lost 4 bases and J 9 bases, leaving 19 bases between the germline ends. The CDR3 runs 16 residues.

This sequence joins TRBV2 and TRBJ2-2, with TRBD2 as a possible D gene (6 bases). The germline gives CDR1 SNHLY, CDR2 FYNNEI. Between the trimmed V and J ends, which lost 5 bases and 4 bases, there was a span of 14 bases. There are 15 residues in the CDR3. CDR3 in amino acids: CASSLAGRGTGELFF. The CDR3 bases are TGTGCCAGCAGTTTGGCGGGAAGGGGCACCGGGGAGCTGTTTTTT.

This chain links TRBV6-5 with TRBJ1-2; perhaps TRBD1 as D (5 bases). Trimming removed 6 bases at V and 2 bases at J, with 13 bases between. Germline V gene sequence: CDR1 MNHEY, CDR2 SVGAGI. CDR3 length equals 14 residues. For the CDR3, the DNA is TGTGCCAGCAGCAAGGACACGCGGAACTATGGCTACACCTTC. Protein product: CASSKDTRNYGYTF.

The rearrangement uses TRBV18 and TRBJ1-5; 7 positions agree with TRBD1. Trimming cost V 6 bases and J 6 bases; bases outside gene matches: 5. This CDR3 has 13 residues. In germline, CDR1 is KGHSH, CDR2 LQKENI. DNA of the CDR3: TGTGCCAGCTCCTCAGGGGACAGTCAGCCCCAGCATTTT. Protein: CASSSGDSQPQHF. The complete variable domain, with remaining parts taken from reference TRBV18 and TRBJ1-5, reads NAGVMQNPRHLVRRRGQEARLRCSPMKGHSHVYWYRQLPEEGLKFMVYLQKENIIDESGMPKERFSAEFPKEGPSILRIQQVVRGDSAAYFCASSSGDSQPQHFGDGTRLSIL.

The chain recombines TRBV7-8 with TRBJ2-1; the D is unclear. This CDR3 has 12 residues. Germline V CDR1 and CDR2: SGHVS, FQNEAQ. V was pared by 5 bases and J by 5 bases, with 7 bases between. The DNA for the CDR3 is TGTGCCAGCAGCCGACCCAACAATGAGCAGTTCTTC. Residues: CASSRPNNEQFF.

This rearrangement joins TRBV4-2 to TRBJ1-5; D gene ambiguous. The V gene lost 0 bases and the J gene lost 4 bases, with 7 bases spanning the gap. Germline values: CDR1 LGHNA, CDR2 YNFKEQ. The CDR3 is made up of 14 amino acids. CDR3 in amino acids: CASSQDWRNQPQHF. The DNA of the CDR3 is TGTGCCAGCAGCCAAGATTGGAGGAATCAGCCCCAGCATTTT.

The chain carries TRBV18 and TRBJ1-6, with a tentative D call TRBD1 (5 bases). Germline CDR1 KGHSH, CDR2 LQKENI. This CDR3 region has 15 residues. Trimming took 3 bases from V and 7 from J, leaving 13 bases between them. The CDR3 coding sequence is TGTGCCAGCTCACCGCAGGGAAAGCTAAATTCACCCCTCCACTTT. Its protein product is CASSPQGKLNSPLHF. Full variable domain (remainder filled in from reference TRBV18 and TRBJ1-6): NAGVMQNPRHLVRRRGQEARLRCSPMKGHSHVYWYRQLPEEGLKFMVYLQKENIIDESGMPKERFSAEFPKEGPSILRIQQVVRGDSAAYFCASSPQGKLNSPLHFGNGTRLTVT.

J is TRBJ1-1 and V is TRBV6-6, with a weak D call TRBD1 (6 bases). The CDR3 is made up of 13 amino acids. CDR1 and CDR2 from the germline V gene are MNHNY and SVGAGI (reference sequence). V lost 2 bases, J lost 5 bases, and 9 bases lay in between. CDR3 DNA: TGTGCCAGCAGTTACACAGGGAAGACTGAAGCTTTCTTT. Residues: CASSYTGKTEAFF.

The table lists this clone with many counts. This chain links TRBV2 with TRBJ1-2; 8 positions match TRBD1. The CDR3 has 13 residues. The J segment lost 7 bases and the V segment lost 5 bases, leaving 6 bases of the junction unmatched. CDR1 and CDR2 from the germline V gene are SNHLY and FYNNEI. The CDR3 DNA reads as TGTGCCAGCAGTTGGACAGGGTTAGGTGGCTACACCTTC. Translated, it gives CASSWTGLGGYTF.

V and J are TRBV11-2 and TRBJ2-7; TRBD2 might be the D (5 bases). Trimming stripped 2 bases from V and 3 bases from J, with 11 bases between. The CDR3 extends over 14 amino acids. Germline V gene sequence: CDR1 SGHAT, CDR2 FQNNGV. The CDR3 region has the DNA TGTGCCAGCAGCTTACGCCCTAGCAGCTACGAGCAGTACTTC. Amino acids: CASSLRPSSYEQYF.

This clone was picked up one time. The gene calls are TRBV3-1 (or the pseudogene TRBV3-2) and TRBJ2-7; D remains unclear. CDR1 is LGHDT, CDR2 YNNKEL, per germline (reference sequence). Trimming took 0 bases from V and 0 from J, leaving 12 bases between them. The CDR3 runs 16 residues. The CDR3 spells CASSQDSSASSYEQYF. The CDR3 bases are TGTGCCAGCAGCCAAGATAGCAGCGCGAGCTCCTACGAGCAGTACTTC.

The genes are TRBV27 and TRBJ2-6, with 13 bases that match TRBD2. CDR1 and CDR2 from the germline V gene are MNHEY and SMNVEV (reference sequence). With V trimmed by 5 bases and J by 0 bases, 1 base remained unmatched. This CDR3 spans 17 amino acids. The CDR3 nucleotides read TGTGCCAGCAGTAGACTAGCGGGGGGCTCTGGGGCCAACGTCCTGACTTTC. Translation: CASSRLAGGSGANVLTF.

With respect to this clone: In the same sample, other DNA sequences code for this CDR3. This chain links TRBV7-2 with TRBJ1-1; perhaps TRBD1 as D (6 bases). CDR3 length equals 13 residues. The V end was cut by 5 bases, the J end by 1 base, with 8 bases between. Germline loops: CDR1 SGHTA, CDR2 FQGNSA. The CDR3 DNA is TGTGCCAGCAGCCTGGGACAGAACACTGAAGCTTTCTTT. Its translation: CASSLGQNTEAFF.

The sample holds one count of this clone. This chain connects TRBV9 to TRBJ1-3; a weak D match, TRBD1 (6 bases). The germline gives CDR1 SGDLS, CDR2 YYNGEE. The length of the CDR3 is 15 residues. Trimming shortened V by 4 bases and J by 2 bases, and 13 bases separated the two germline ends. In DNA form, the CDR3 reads TGTGCCAGCAGCCTGGACAGCTCAACTGGAAACACCATATATTTT. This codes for CASSLDSSTGNTIYF.

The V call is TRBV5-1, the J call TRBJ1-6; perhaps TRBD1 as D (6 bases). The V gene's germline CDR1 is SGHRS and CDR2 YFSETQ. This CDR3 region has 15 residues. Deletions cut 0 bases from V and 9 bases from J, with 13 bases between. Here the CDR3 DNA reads TGCGCCAGCAGCTTGGAATGGGGGCAGGGTTCACCCCTCCACTTT. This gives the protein CASSLEWGQGSPLHF. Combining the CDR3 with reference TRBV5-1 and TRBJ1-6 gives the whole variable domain KAGVTQTPRYLIKTRGQQVTLSCSPISGHRSVSWYQQTPGQGLQFLFEYFSETQRNKGNFPGRFSGRQFSNSRSEMNVSTLELGDSALYLCASSLEWGQGSPLHFGNGTRLTVT.

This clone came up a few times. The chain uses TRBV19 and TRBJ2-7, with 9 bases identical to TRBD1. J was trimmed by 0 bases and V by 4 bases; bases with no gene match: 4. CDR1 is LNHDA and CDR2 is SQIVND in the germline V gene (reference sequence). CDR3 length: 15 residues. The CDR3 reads CASSKPGQGSYEQYF. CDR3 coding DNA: TGTGCCAGTAGTAAACCGGGACAGGGCTCCTACGAGCAGTACTTC.

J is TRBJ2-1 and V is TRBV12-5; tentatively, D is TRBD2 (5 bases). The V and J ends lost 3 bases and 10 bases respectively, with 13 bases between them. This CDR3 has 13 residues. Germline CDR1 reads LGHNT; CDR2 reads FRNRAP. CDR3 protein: CASGFGSEREQFF. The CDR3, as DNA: TGTGCTAGTGGTTTCGGAAGTGAGCGGGAGCAGTTCTTC.

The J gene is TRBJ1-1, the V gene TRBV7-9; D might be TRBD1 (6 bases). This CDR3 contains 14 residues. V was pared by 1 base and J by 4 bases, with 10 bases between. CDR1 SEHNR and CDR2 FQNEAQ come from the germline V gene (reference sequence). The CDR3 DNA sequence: TGTGCCAGCAGCTTAGTAGGGGGTGGCACTGAAGCTTTCTTT. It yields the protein CASSLVGGGTEAFF.

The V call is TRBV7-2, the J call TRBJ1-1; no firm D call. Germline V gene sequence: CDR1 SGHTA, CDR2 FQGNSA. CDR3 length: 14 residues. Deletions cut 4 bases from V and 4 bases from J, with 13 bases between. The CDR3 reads CASSSVRGVTEAFF. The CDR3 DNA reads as TGTGCCAGCAGCTCAGTCCGGGGAGTCACTGAAGCTTTCTTT.

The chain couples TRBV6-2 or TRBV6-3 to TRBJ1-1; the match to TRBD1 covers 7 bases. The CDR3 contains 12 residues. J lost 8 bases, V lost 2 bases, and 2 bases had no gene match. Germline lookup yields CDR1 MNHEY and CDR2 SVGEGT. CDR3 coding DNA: TGTGCCAGCAGTTACACGGGACAGGAAGCTTTCTTT. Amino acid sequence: CASSYTGQEAFF.